This entry lists 8 T cell receptor beta chains sequenced from one sample in a study of regulatory T cells in long-lasting Graves disease. Specified time point: persistent/refractory GD, antithyroid drugs over 5 years with positive TRAb. The TCR library was made from RNA extracted from PBMCs. Construction of TCR beta libraries relied on iRepertoire HTBI primers and on Arm-PCR targeting CDR3 regions. TCRdb reprocessed the multiplex PCR reads with MiXCR, giving one entry per CDR3 protein. The repertoire holds over 650,000 distinct CDR3 sequences, with about 32% as singletons. The sequencing used peripheral blood mononuclear cells (PBMCs), collected when the disease was refractory, from a patient treated with antithyroid drugs. The source of these receptors is a female donor with Graves disease.

As for this clonotype: Mismatch with germline at one junction end may stem from a read error. V usage is TRBV30 and J usage is TRBJ1-5; TRBD1 matches 8 bases. CDR1 is GTSNPN and CDR2 is SVGIG in the germline V gene (reference sequence). The length of the CDR3 is 16 residues. The CDR3 DNA sequence: TGTGCCTGGAGTGTACGGGGCAGGGGGCTCAATCAGCCCCAGCATTTC. It is translated as CAWSVRGRGLNQPQHF. The full variable domain, with the rest looked up from reference TRBV30 and TRBJ1-5, is SQTIHQWPATLVQPVGSPLSLECTVEGTSNPNLYWYRQAAGRGLQLLFYSVGIGQISSEVPQNLSASRPQDRQFILSSKKLLLSDSGFYLCAWSVRGRGLNQPQHFGDGTRLSIL.

The gene calls are TRBV7-2 and TRBJ2-5; 10 nucleotides align to TRBD1. Germline V gene data show CDR1 as SGHTA and CDR2 as FQGNSA. The length of the CDR3 is 14 residues. V shed 5 bases and J 5 bases; nucleotides not matched to a gene: 5. CDR3 residues: CASSRQGAMETQYF. In DNA, the CDR3 is TGTGCCAGCAGCCGACAGGGGGCGATGGAGACCCAGTACTTC.

The CDR3 sequence: CASSPGRPTEAFF. As DNA, the CDR3 is TGTGCCAGCAGCCCCGGGAGGCCCACTGAAGCTTTCTTT. The chain couples TRBV12-3 or TRBV12-4 to TRBJ1-1, with D unclear. CDR3 size: 13 residues. V lost 6 bases and J 4 bases, leaving 12 bases between the germline ends.

This sequence joins TRBV2 and TRBJ2-1; 14 nucleotides agree with TRBD2. Germline V CDR1 and CDR2: SNHLY, FYNNEI. V gave up 6 bases and J gave up 6 bases; unmatched junction bases: 4. The CDR3 covers 15 residues. CDR3: CASRGLAGVGNEQFF. The DNA of the CDR3 is TGTGCCAGCAGGGGACTAGCGGGAGTGGGCAATGAGCAGTTCTTC.

This clonotype was observed a handful of times. This chain joins TRBV7-2 and TRBJ1-4; possibly TRBD1 for D (6 bases). Germline lookup yields CDR1 SGHTA and CDR2 FQGNSA. V was shortened by 5 bases and J by 7 bases, with 14 bases between the two germline ends. The CDR3 is 14 amino acids. CDR3 sequence reads: CASSNQGYGEKLFF. The CDR3 DNA follows: TGTGCCAGCAGCAACCAGGGGTACGGTGAAAAACTGTTTTTT.

This clonotype was picked up a small number of times. This chain connects TRBV7-6 to TRBJ1-1; D possibly corresponds to TRBD1 (6 bases). CDR1 SGHVS and CDR2 FNYEAQ come from the germline V gene. This CDR3 is 13 amino acids long. Trimming removed 6 bases at V and 6 bases at J, with 14 bases between. CDR3 amino acids: CASSPQGFPEAFF. The CDR3 DNA reads as TGTGCCAGCAGTCCCCAGGGGTTCCCTGAAGCTTTCTTT.

This clonotype was detected a few times. The CDR3 bases are TGTGCCAGCAGCCAATCGGACAGGGGGCGGCAGTACTTC. The encoded protein is CASSQSDRGRQYF. J is TRBJ2-7 and V is TRBV3-1; 11 nucleotides line up with TRBD1. The ends lost 2 bases at V and 9 bases at J; junction bases unmatched: 3. The CDR3 length is 13 residues. Per germline, CDR1 LGHDT and CDR2 YNNKEL (reference sequence).

This clonotype was recorded a few times. The V and J genes are TRBV29-1 and TRBJ2-1, with TRBD2 matching 7 bases. V was pared by 6 bases and J by 2 bases, with 10 bases of the junction left unmatched. The CDR3 spans 15 residues. Germline CDR1 SQVTM, CDR2 ANQGSEA. The CDR3 sequence is CSVEGRAGAYNEQFF. CDR3 nucleotide sequence: TGCAGCGTCGAGGGAAGGGCGGGAGCCTACAATGAGCAGTTCTTC.